The rows below give T cell receptor beta chains drawn from one sample of a study of cytomegalovirus exposure and HLA in healthy donors. Clones were read by immunoSEQ multiplex PCR, and TCRdb kept only the in-frame ones, dropping some. This repertoire shows around 100,000 clones, more than 65% found once; its top ten account for around 0.9%. The material sequenced was PBMCs. The receptors derive from a woman in her thirties in good health and CMV-seronegative. Both conserved end residues are part of each CDR3. Each record gives: V gene, clone size, J gene, D gene, CDR3 DNA, CDR3 protein. D genes are given only for firm matches. The size entry is marked missing in some rows and otherwise reads once, few, many or a size class.

V: TRBV7-8; size: NA; J: TRBJ1-4; D: NA; DNA: TGTGCCAGCAGCTTAGCGCGAGGAACGGGGACTAATGAAAAACTGTTTTTT; CDR3: CASSLARGTGTNEKLFF
V: TRBV6-5; size: NA; J: TRBJ2-7; D: NA; DNA: TGTGCCAGCAGCTGGGGCGTTTTAGAGCCCTACGAGCAGTACTTC; CDR3: CASSWGVLEPYEQYF
V: TRBV2; size: few; J: TRBJ2-7; D: NA; DNA: TGTGCCAGCAGATTGGGTAGCGGCTCCTACGAGCAGTACTTC; CDR3: CASRLGSGSYEQYF
V: TRBV6-1; size: once; J: TRBJ2-7; D: TRBD1; DNA: TGTGCCAGCAGTGAAGCGCTAGGTAAGGGGGACAGACCGAACTACGAGCAGTACTTC; CDR3: CASSEALGKGDRPNYEQYF
V: TRBV13; size: NA; J: TRBJ1-2; D: NA; DNA: TGTGCCAGCAGCTTAGGCAGCTATGGCTACACCTTC; CDR3: CASSLGSYGYTF
V: TRBV30; size: NA; J: TRBJ2-1; D: NA; DNA: TGTGCCTGGAATCGGGGAACCTACAATGAGCAGTTCTTC; CDR3: CAWNRGTYNEQFF
V: TRBV27; size: few; J: TRBJ2-3; D: TRBD2; DNA: TGTGCCAGCAGTCCGCGCCGAGGACTAGCGGGACGGTCAGATACGCAGTATTTT; CDR3: CASSPRRGLAGRSDTQYF
V: TRBV27; size: NA; J: TRBJ2-1; D: NA; DNA: TGTGCCAGCAGTTTCGGAACAACGAGGAATGAGCAGTTCTTC; CDR3: CASSFGTTRNEQFF
V: TRBV5-1; size: NA; J: TRBJ1-2; D: NA; DNA: TGCGCCAGCAGCTTGGCCCCTGGGCAGCATGGCTACACCTTC; CDR3: CASSLAPGQHGYTF
V: TRBV11-2; size: few; J: TRBJ1-2; D: NA; DNA: TGTGCCAGCAGCTTAGATCCTTTAGCTAACTATGGCTACACCTTC; CDR3: CASSLDPLANYGYTF
V: TRBV19; size: once; J: TRBJ1-1; D: NA; DNA: TGTGCCAGTAAATCAACAGGGCTCCCCAGAAAGTCTGCTTTCTTT; CDR3: CASKSTGLPRKSAFF
V: TRBV6-4; size: NA; J: TRBJ2-3; D: TRBD2; DNA: TGTGCCAGCAGTGACTCGGGAGGGACCGGCACAGATACGCAGTATTTT; CDR3: CASSDSGGTGTDTQYF
V: TRBV6-6; size: NA; J: TRBJ1-1; D: NA; DNA: TGTGCCAGCAGTTCCCGACAGGTGGGAGCTTTCTTT; CDR3: CASSSRQVGAFF
V: TRBV5-1; size: NA; J: TRBJ1-2; D: NA; DNA: TGCGCCAGCAGCTTGGCCTCGGAGGGCTATGGCTACACCTTC; CDR3: CASSLASEGYGYTF
V: TRBV6-5; size: few; J: TRBJ1-2; D: TRBD1; DNA: TGTGCCAGCAGTTACGGGACAGACTATGGCTACACCTTC; CDR3: CASSYGTDYGYTF
V: TRBV2; size: NA; J: TRBJ1-4; D: NA; DNA: TGTGCCAGCACGGGAACAGTAACTAATGAAAAACTGTTTTTT; CDR3: CASTGTVTNEKLFF
V: TRBV6-5; size: NA; J: TRBJ1-6; D: NA; DNA: TGTGCCAGCAGTTACGGCAGGGAAAGATCACCCCTCCACTTT; CDR3: CASSYGRERSPLHF
V: TRBV7-2; size: NA; J: TRBJ1-2; D: NA; DNA: TGTGCCAGCAGCTTCCAGGGGCGCTATGGCTACACCTTC; CDR3: CASSFQGRYGYTF
V: TRBV30; size: NA; J: TRBJ2-2; D: NA; DNA: TGTGCCTGGAGTGCCCAAGTTAGCGGGGAGCTGTTTTTT; CDR3: CAWSAQVSGELFF
V: TRBV11-2; size: NA; J: TRBJ2-3; D: TRBD1; DNA: TGTGCCAGCAGCACCGGACAGGGGAACACAGATACGCAGTATTTT; CDR3: CASSTGQGNTDTQYF
V: TRBV30; size: NA; J: TRBJ1-1; D: NA; DNA: TGTGCCTGGAGTAATTCAAACACTGAAGCTTTCTTT; CDR3: CAWSNSNTEAFF
V: TRBV2; size: few; J: TRBJ1-5; D: TRBD1; DNA: TGTGCCAGCAAGACAGGGGGCGCGGAGGGTCAGCCCCAGCATTTT; CDR3: CASKTGGAEGQPQHF
V: TRBV5-6; size: NA; J: TRBJ1-1; D: NA; DNA: TGTGCCAGCAGTCCGGCCAGGGGTCGATCGGTGAACACTGAAGCTTTCTTT; CDR3: CASSPARGRSVNTEAFF
V: TRBV2; size: NA; J: TRBJ1-1; D: NA; DNA: TGTGCCAGCAGGGGGCGATGGACTGAAGCTTTCTTT; CDR3: CASRGRWTEAFF
V: TRBV6-4; size: NA; J: TRBJ2-7; D: TRBD1; DNA: TGTGCCAGCAAGTACGACAGGGCCCTCTCCTACGAGCAGTACTTC; CDR3: CASKYDRALSYEQYF
V: TRBV18; size: few; J: TRBJ2-2; D: TRBD1; DNA: TGTGCCAGCTCACAACTTTACCGGACAGGGGGCGAGAGCACCGGGGAGCTGTTTTTT; CDR3: CASSQLYRTGGESTGELFF
V: TRBV7-8; size: NA; J: TRBJ2-7; D: NA; DNA: TGTGCCAGCATCTGGGGGAGCGGGGACATTTACGAGCAGTACTTC; CDR3: CASIWGSGDIYEQYF
V: TRBV28; size: NA; J: TRBJ1-1; D: TRBD1; DNA: TGTGCCAGCAGTCTTACCGGGACAGGGAACACTGAAGCTTTCTTT; CDR3: CASSLTGTGNTEAFF
V: TRBV30; size: NA; J: TRBJ1-1; D: TRBD1; DNA: TGTGCCTGGAGTCCCCCCCAAGTGGAATGGGACAGGGAACTGATCGATACTGAAGCTTTCTTT; CDR3: CAWSPPQVEWDRELIDTEAFF
V: TRBV7-6; size: NA; J: TRBJ1-1; D: TRBD1; DNA: TGTGCCAGCAGCTTCGGGACAGGGCCGGTGGCTGAAGCTTTCTTT; CDR3: CASSFGTGPVAEAFF
V: TRBV2; size: NA; J: TRBJ2-5; D: TRBD1; DNA: TGTGCCAGCAGACGGACAGGGGGCATCGAGACCCAGTACTTC; CDR3: CASRRTGGIETQYF
V: TRBV29-1; size: NA; J: TRBJ2-7; D: NA; DNA: TGCAGTGTGAACTCCTATAATTCCTACGAGCAGTACTTC; CDR3: CSVNSYNSYEQYF
V: TRBV6-5; size: NA; J: TRBJ1-1; D: NA; DNA: TGTGCCAGCAGTTCCCTTAGAGACACTGAAGCTTTCTTT; CDR3: CASSSLRDTEAFF
V: TRBV7-6; size: NA; J: TRBJ1-2; D: NA; DNA: TGTGCCAGCAGCTTTTTAGGGGGGGATGGCTACACCTTC; CDR3: CASSFLGGDGYTF
V: TRBV5-5; size: NA; J: TRBJ1-5; D: NA; DNA: TGTGCCAGCAGCACGGACACTTCCCCTAATCAGCCCCAGCATTTT; CDR3: CASSTDTSPNQPQHF
V: TRBV5-1; size: once; J: TRBJ2-7; D: TRBD1; DNA: TGCGCCAGCAGCCTGCATCCCGGGACAGGATCCTACGAGCAGTACTTC; CDR3: CASSLHPGTGSYEQYF
V: TRBV19; size: NA; J: TRBJ2-5; D: TRBD2; DNA: TGTGCCAGTAGCGAGACGGGACTAGCGGGGAGGGAGACCCAGTACTTC; CDR3: CASSETGLAGRETQYF
V: TRBV5-1; size: NA; J: TRBJ2-5; D: TRBD1; DNA: TGCGCCAGCAGCTCGGGACAGGGACTGGGTGAGACCCAGTACTTC; CDR3: CASSSGQGLGETQYF
V: TRBV6-5; size: NA; J: TRBJ2-6; D: NA; DNA: TGTGCCAGCAGAACCGACAACTCTGGGGCCAACGTCCTGACTTTC; CDR3: CASRTDNSGANVLTF
V: TRBV18; size: NA; J: TRBJ2-7; D: TRBD1; DNA: TGTGCCAGCTCATCGGGGACAGGGGGCTACGAGCAGTACTTC; CDR3: CASSSGTGGYEQYF
V: TRBV27; size: NA; J: TRBJ2-7; D: TRBD1; DNA: TGTGCCAGCAGTTTCCAGAACAGGGGCCCCGACGAGCAGTACTTC; CDR3: CASSFQNRGPDEQYF
V: TRBV11-1; size: once; J: TRBJ2-1; D: NA; DNA: TGTGCCAGCAGCCCAATATCACAGGCGCGGGGAGAGCAGTTCTTC; CDR3: CASSPISQARGEQFF
V: TRBV6-4; size: NA; J: TRBJ2-2; D: TRBD2; DNA: TGTGCCAGCAGTGCAGCGGGGGTCGGGGAGCTGTTTTTT; CDR3: CASSAAGVGELFF
V: TRBV7-9; size: NA; J: TRBJ1-1; D: NA; DNA: TGTGCCAGCAGCTTAAGGGCGGGGGGCTTCACTGAAGCTTTCTTT; CDR3: CASSLRAGGFTEAFF
V: TRBV29-1; size: few; J: TRBJ1-1; D: TRBD1; DNA: TGCAGCGTTGTACCAGGGGGCGCGAATACTGAAGCTTTCTTT; CDR3: CSVVPGGANTEAFF
V: TRBV6-1; size: few; J: TRBJ1-4; D: NA; DNA: TGTGCCAGCAGTCAAGTGTGGCCCAATGAAAAACTGTTTTTT; CDR3: CASSQVWPNEKLFF
V: TRBV6-4; size: few; J: TRBJ1-2; D: NA; DNA: TGTGCCAGCAGGAGGACAACCTCTGGGAATGGCTACACCTTC; CDR3: CASRRTTSGNGYTF
V: TRBV19; size: NA; J: TRBJ2-7; D: TRBD2; DNA: TGTGCCAGTAGTGCCGGACTAGCGGCGAGCTCCTACGAGCAGTACTTC; CDR3: CASSAGLAASSYEQYF
V: TRBV7-7; size: once; J: TRBJ2-5; D: NA; DNA: TGTGCTAGCAGCCCCGGCTGGGCGGAGACCCAGTACTTC; CDR3: CASSPGWAETQYF
V: TRBV4-1; size: NA; J: TRBJ2-7; D: NA; DNA: TGCGCCAGCAGCCAAGACGGAGTTTTAACCTACGAGCAGTACTTC; CDR3: CASSQDGVLTYEQYF
V: TRBV19; size: few; J: TRBJ2-2; D: NA; DNA: TGTGCCAGTAGTCTGGGCAGGGGTTCGACCGGGGAGCTGTTTTTT; CDR3: CASSLGRGSTGELFF
V: TRBV10-1; size: once; J: TRBJ2-3; D: TRBD2; DNA: TGCGCCAGCAGTCCCAGACTAGCGGACTTCACAGATACGCAGTATTTT; CDR3: CASSPRLADFTDTQYF